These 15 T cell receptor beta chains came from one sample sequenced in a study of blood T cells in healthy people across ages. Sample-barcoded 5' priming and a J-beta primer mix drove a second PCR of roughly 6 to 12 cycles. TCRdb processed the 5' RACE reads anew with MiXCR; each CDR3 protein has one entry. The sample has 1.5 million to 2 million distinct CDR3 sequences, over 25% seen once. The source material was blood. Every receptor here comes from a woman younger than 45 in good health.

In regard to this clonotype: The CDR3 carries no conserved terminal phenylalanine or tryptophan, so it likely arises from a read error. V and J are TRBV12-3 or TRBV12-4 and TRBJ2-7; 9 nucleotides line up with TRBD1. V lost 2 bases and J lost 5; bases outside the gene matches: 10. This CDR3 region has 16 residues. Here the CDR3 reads CASSLNRPGQGNEQYC. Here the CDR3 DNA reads TGTGCCAGCAGTTTAAATCGTCCGGGACAGGGTAACGAGCAGTACTGC.

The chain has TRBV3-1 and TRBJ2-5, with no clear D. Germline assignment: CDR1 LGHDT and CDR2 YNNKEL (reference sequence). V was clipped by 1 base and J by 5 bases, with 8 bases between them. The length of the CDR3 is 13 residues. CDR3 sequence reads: CASSQVSVETQYF. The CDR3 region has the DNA TGTGCCAGCAGCCAAGTAAGCGTGGAGACCCAGTACTTC.

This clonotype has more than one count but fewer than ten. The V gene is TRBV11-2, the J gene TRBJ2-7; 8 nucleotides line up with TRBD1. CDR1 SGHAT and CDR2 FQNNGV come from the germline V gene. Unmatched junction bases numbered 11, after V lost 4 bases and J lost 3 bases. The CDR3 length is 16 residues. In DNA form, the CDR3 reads TGTGCCAGCAGCTCCGGACAGGGCTATGTAGGCTACGAGCAGTACTTC. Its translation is CASSSGQGYVGYEQYF.

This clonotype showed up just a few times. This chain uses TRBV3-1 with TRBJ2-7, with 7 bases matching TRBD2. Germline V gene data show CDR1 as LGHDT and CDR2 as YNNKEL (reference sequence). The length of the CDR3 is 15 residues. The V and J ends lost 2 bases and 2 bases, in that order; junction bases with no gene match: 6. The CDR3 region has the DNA TGTGCCAGCAGCCAACAGCGGGGTAAAACCTACGAGCAGTACTTC. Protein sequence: CASSQQRGKTYEQYF.

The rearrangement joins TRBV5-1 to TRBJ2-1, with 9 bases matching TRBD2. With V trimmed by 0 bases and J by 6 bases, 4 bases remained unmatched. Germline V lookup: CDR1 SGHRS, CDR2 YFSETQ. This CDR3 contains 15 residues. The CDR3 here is CASSLALAGTNEQFF. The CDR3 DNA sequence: TGCGCCAGCAGCTTGGCCCTAGCGGGAACCAATGAGCAGTTCTTC.

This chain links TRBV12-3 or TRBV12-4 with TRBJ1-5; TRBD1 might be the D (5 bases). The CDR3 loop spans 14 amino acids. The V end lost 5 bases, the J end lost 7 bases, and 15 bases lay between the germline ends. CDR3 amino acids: CASSPTGGSQPQHF. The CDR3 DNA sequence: TGTGCCAGCAGTCCCACAGGTGGGAGCCAGCCCCAGCATTTT.

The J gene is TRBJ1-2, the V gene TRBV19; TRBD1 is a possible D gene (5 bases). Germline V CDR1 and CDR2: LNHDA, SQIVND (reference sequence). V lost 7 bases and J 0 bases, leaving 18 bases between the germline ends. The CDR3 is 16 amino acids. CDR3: CASTPARQSTNYGYTF. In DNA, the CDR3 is TGTGCCAGTACCCCAGCAAGACAGTCGACTAACTATGGCTACACCTTC.

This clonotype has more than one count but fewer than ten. The CDR3 DNA sequence: TGTGCCAGCAGTTTAGTTAGCAGAAGTCAGCCCCAGCATTTT. Protein: CASSLVSRSQPQHF. This chain links TRBV12-3 or TRBV12-4 with TRBJ1-5; D is unresolved. CDR3 length: 14 amino acids. The ends were cut back, 1 base at V and 6 bases at J, with 10 bases in the middle.

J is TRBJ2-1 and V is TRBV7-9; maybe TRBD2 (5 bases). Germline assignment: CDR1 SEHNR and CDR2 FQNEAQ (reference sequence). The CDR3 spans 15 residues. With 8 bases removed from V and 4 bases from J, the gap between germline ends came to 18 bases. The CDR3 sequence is CASLRHTGIYNEQFF. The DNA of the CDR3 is TGTGCCAGCCTCAGGCATACCGGGATATACAATGAGCAGTTCTTC.

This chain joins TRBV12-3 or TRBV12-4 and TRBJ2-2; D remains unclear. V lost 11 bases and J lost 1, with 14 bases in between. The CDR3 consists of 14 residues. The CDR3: CAGAMGRNTGELFF. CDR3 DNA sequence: TGTGCCGGAGCAATGGGCAGGAACACCGGGGAGCTGTTTTTT.

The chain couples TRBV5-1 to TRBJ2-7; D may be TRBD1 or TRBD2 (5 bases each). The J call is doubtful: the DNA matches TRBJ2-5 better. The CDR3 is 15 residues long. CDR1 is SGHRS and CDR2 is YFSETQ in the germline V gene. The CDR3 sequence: CASSLRGLWGETQYF. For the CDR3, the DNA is TGCGCCAGCAGCTTGAGAGGGCTCTGGGGGGAGACCCAGTACTTC.

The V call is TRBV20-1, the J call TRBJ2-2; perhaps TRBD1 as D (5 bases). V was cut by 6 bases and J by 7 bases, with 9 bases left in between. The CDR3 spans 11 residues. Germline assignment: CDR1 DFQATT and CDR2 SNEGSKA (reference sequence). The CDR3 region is CSALGVGELFF. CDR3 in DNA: TGCAGTGCCCTAGGGGTCGGGGAGCTGTTTTTT.

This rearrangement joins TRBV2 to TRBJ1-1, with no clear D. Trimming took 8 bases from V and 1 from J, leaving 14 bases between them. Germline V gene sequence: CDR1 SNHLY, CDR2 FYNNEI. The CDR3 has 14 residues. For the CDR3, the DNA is TGTGCCAGCCAACAGACAAGGACGAACACTGAAGCTTTCTTT. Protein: CASQQTRTNTEAFF.

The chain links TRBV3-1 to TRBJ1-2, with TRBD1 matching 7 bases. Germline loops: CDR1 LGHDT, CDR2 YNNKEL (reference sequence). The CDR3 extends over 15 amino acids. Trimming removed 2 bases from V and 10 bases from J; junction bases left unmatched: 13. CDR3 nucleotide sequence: TGTGCCAGCAGCCAAAATCTCCGGGACAGCCATGACTACACCTTC. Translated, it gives CASSQNLRDSHDYTF.

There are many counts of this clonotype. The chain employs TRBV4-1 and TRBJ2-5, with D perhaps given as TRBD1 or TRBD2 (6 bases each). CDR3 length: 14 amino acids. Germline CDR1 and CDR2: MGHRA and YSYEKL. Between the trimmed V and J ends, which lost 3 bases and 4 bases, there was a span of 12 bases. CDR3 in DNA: TGCGCCAGCAGCCAGCTGGAGGGGGGAGAGACCCAGTACTTC. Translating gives CASSQLEGGETQYF.